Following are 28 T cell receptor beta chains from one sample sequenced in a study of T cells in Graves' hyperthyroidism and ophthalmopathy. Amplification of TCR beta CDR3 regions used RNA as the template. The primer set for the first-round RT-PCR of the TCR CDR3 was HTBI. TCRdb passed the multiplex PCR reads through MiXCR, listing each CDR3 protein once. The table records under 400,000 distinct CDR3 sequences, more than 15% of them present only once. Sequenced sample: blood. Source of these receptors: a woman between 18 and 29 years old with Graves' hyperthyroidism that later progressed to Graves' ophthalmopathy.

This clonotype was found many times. The CDR3 nucleotides are TGCGCCAGCAGCGCGAAGAGCGGGGAGCTGTTTTTT. Translation: CASSAKSGELFF. The chain recombines TRBV5-1 with TRBJ2-2; D uncertain. The CDR3 extends over 12 amino acids. Germline V gene lookup returns CDR1 SGHRS and CDR2 YFSETQ. Deletions cut 4 bases from V and 7 bases from J, with 8 bases between.

CDR3 bases: TGTGCCAGCAGCTTCATAGACCAGGGCGAGCAGTACTTC. This encodes CASSFIDQGEQYF. The chain carries TRBV7-9 and TRBJ2-7, with D possibly being TRBD1 (5 bases). Between the trimmed V and J ends, which lost 3 bases and 6 bases, there was a span of 12 bases. Per germline, CDR1 SEHNR and CDR2 FQNEAQ (reference sequence). This CDR3 contains 13 residues.

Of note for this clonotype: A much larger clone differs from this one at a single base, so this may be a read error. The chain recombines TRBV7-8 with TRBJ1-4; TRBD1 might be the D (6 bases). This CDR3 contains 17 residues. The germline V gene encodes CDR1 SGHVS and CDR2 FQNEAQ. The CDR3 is CASSFWDTQKGDEELFF. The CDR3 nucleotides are TGTGCCAGCAGCTTCTGGGACACCCAAAAAGGGGATGAAGAACTGTTTTTT.

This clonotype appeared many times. The CDR3 protein is CASSEYPGQGANTQYF. The DNA for the CDR3 is TGTGCCAGCAGTGAATACCCGGGACAGGGGGCGAATACGCAGTATTTT. The chain couples TRBV6-1 to TRBJ2-3; TRBD1 matches at 12 bases. This CDR3 has 16 amino acids. The V and J ends lost 2 bases and 7 bases, in that order; junction bases with no gene match: 7. CDR1 is MNHNS and CDR2 is SASEGT in the germline V gene.

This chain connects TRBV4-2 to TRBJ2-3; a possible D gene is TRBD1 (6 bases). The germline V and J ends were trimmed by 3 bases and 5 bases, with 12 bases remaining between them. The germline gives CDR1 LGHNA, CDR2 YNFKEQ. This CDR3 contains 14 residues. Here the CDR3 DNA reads TGTGCCAGCAGCCAGGACAGAAACATAGATACGCAGTATTTT. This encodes CASSQDRNIDTQYF.

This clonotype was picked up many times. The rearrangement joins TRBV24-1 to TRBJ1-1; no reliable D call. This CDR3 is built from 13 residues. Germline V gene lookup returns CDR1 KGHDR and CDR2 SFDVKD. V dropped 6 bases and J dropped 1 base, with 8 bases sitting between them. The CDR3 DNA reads TGTGCCACCAGTAAAGGCGAGAACACTGAAGCTTTCTTT. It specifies CATSKGENTEAFF.

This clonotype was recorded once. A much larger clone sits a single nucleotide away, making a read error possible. Here the CDR3 DNA reads TGCGCCAGCAGCCAAGAGGGGGGGATGAACACTGGAGCTTTCTTT. As protein: CASSQEGGMNTGAFF. The chain couples TRBV7-2 to TRBJ1-1, with TRBD1 as a possible D gene (6 bases). CDR1 is SGHTA and CDR2 is FQGNSA in the germline V gene. This CDR3 spans 15 amino acids.

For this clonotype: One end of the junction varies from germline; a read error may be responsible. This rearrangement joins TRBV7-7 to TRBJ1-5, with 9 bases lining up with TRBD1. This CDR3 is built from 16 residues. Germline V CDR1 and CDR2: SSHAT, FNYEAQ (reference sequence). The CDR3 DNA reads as TGTGCTAGCAGCTTAAGGCGGGACAGGGTAAATCAGCCCCAGCATTTT. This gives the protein CASSLRRDRVNQPQHF. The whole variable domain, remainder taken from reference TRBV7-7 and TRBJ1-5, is GAGVSQSPRYKVTKRGQDVTLRCDPISSHATLYWYQQALGQGPEFLTYFNYEAQPDKSGLPSDRFSAERPEGSISTLTIQRTEQRDSAMYRCASSLRRDRVNQPQHFGDGTRLSIL.

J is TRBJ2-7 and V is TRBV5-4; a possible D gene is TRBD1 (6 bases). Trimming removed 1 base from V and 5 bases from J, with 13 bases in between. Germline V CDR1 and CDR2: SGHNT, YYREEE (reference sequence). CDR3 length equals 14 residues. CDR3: CASSLPGTRNEQYF. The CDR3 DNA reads TGTGCCAGCAGCTTGCCCGGGACAAGGAACGAGCAGTACTTC.

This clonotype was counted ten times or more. The chain's CDR3 is CASSHGQGRDQPQHF. The CDR3 DNA is TGTGCCAGCAGCCACGGACAGGGGAGGGATCAGCCCCAGCATTTT. J is TRBJ1-5 and V is TRBV3-1; 9 nucleotides align to TRBD1. The J segment lost 5 bases and the V segment lost 3 bases, leaving 5 bases of the junction unmatched. Germline V lookup: CDR1 LGHDT, CDR2 YNNKEL (reference sequence). This CDR3 has 15 residues.

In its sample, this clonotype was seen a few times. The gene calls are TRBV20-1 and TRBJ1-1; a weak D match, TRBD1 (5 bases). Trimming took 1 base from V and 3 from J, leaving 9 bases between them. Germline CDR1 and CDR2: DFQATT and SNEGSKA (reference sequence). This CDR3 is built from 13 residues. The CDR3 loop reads CSARGGGDTEAFF. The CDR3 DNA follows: TGCAGTGCTAGAGGGGGGGGTGACACTGAAGCTTTCTTT.

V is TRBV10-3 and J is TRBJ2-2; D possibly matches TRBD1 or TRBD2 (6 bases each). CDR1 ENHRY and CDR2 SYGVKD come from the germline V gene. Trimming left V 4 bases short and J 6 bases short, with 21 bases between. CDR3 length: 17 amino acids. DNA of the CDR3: TGTGCCATCAGTGGTCAAGTTCGGGGGCGTCTGGCCGGGGAGCTGTTTTTT. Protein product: CAISGQVRGRLAGELFF.

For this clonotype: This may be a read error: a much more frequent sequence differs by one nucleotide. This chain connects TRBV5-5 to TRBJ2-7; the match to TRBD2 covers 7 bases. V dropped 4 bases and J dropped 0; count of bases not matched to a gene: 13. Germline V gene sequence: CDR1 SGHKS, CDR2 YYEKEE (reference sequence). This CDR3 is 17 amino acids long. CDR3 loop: CASSVATAGTPSYEQYF. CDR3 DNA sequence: TGTGCCAGCAGCGTAGCTACAGCGGGAACCCCCTCCTACGAGCAGTACTTC.

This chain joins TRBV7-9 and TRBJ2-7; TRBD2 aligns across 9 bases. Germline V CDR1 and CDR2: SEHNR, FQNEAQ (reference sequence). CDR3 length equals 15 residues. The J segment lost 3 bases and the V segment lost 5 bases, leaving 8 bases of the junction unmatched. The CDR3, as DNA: TGTGCCAGCAGCCCGCTGGGACTAGCAAACTACGAGCAGTACTTC. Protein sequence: CASSPLGLANYEQYF.

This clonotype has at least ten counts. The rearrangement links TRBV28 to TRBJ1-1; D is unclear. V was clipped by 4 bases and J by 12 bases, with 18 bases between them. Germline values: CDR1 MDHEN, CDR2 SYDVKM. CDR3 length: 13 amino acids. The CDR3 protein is CASSSLKRGVTFF. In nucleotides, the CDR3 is TGTGCCAGCAGTTCGTTGAAGCGGGGTGTAACTTTCTTT.

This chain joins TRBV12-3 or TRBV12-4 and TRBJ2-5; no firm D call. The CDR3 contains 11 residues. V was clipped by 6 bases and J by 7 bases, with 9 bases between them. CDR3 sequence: CASSRMGTQYF. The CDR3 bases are TGTGCCAGCAGCCGGATGGGGACCCAGTACTTC.

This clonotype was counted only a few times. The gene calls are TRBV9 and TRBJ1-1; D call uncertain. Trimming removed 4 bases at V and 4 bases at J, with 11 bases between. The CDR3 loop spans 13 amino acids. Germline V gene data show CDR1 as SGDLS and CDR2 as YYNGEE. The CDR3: CASSPGDITEAFF. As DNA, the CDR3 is TGTGCCAGCAGCCCCGGCGACATCACTGAAGCTTTCTTT. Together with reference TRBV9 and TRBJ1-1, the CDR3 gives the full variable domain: DSGVTQTPKHLITATGQRVTLRCSPRSGDLSVYWYQQSLDQGLQFLIQYYNGEERAKGNILERFSAQQFPDLHSELNLSSLELGDSALYFCASSPGDITEAFFGQGTRLTVV.

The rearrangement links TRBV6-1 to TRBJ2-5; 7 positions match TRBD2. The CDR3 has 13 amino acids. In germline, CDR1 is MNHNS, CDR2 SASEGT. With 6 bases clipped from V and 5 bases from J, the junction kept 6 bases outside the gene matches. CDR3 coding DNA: TGTGCCAGCAGGTTCAACGGGAGGGAGACCCAGTACTTC. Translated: CASRFNGRETQYF.

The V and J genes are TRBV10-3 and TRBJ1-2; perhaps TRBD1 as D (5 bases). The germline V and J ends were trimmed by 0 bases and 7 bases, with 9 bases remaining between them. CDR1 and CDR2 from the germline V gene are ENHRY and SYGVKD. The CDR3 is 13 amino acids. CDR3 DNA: TGTGCCATCAGTGAGTCGGGGGGGACTGGCTACACCTTC. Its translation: CAISESGGTGYTF.

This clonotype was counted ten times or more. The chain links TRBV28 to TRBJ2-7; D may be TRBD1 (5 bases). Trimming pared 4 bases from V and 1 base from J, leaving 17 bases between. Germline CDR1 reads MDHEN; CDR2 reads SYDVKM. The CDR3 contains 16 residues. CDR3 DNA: TGTGCCAGCAGTTACCCACTTGACAGCCCATCCTACGAGCAGTACTTC. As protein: CASSYPLDSPSYEQYF.

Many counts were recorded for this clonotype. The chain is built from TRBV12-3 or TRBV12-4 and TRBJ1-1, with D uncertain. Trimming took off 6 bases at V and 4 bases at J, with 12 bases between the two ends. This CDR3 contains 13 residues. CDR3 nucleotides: TGTGCCAGCAGGGTCCCCGAGGGCACTGAAGCTTTCTTT. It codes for CASRVPEGTEAFF.

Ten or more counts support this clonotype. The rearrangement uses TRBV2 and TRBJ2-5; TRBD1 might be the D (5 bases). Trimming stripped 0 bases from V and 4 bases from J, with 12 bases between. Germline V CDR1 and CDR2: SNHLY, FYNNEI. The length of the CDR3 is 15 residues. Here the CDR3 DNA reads TGTGCCAGCAGTGAAGCCCAGGGTAGTGGAGAGACCCAGTACTTC. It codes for CASSEAQGSGETQYF.

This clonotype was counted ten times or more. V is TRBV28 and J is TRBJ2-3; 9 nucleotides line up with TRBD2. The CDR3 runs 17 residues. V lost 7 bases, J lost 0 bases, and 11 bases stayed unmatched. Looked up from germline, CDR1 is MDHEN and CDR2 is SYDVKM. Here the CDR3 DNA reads TGTGCCAGCACGCCTGGAGGACTAGCGCCCAGCACAGATACGCAGTATTTT. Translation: CASTPGGLAPSTDTQYF.

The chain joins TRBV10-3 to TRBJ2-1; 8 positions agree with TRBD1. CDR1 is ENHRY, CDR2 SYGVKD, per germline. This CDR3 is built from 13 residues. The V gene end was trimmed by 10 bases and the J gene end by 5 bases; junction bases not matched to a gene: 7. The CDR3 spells CAKDRGTDNEQFF. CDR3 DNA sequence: TGTGCCAAAGACAGGGGTACGGACAATGAGCAGTTCTTC.

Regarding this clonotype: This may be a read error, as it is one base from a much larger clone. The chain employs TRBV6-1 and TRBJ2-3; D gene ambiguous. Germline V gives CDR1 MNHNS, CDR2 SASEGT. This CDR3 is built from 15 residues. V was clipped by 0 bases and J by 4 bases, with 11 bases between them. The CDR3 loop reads CASSEARFPADTQYF. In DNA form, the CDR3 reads TGTGCCAGCAGTGAAGCGAGATTTCCGGCAGATACGCAGTATTTT.

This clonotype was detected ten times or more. Here the CDR3 DNA reads TGTGCCAGCAGCTTAGTCACCTCCCGCGGGACCCCAGGGGACAGCACAGATACGCAGTATTTT. It yields the protein CASSLVTSRGTPGDSTDTQYF. V usage is TRBV7-9 and J usage is TRBJ2-3; D assignment may be TRBD1 or TRBD2 (6 bases each). Germline V gives CDR1 SEHNR, CDR2 FQNEAQ (reference sequence). Trimming stripped 1 base from V and 0 bases from J, with 26 bases between. The CDR3 runs to 21 residues.

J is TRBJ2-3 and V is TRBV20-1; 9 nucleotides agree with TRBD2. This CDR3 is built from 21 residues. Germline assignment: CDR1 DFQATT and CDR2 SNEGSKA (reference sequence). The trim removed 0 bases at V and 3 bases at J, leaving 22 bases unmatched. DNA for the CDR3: TGCAGTGCTAGAGATAGGTGGTGGGAGAGGACGCTAGCGGGAAGAACAGATACGCAGTATTTT. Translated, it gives CSARDRWWERTLAGRTDTQYF.

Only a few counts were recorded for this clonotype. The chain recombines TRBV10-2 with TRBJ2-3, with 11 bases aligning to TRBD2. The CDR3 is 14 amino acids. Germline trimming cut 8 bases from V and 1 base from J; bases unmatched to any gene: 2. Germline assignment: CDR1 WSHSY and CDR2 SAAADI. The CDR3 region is CASGTSGRTDTQYF. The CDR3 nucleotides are TGCGCCAGCGGGACTAGCGGCCGCACAGATACGCAGTATTTT.